One sample yielded the 25 T cell receptor beta chains listed below, sequenced in a study of blood T cell repertoires in COVID-19 (dated by TCRdb to about 2020). The method was the immunoSEQ multiplex PCR assay. TCRdb holds this immuneACCESS table with in-frame rearrangements only. Some clones are missing; in checked studies, unresolved V genes explain under half, and the rest has no known cause. The sample table lists fewer than 200,000 clones, around 83% of them with a count of one. The ten largest clones represent about 7.1% of the sample. The sequenced material came from peripheral blood. These receptors were taken from a woman between 70 and 85 years old with COVID-19, enrolled during active disease.

The chain recombines TRBV28 with TRBJ2-6, with 10 bases aligning to TRBD2. Germline trimming cut 2 bases from V and 1 base from J; bases unmatched to any gene: 5. In germline, CDR1 is MDHEN, CDR2 SYDVKM. This CDR3 contains 18 residues. CDR3 nucleotide sequence: TGTGCCAGCAGTTTAACTAGCGGGATGAGATCTGGGGCCAACGTCCTGACTTTC. Translation gives CASSLTSGMRSGANVLTF.

The gene calls are TRBV5-6 and TRBJ2-2; no definite D call. The CDR3 runs to 15 residues. The V and J ends lost 2 bases and 2 bases respectively, with 10 bases between them. The germline V gene has CDR1 SGHDT and CDR2 YYEEEE. CDR3 DNA sequence: TGTGCCAGCAGCTTACGACGGAGAAACACCGGGGAGCTGTTTTTT. Translated, it gives CASSLRRRNTGELFF.

The rearrangement joins TRBV24-1 to TRBJ2-7, with D maybe TRBD2 (5 bases). This CDR3 has 16 residues. Germline assignment: CDR1 KGHDR and CDR2 SFDVKD. V dropped 4 bases and J dropped 0 bases, with 15 bases sitting between them. CDR3 protein: CATSEGASRSSYEQYF. For the CDR3, the DNA is TGTGCCACCAGTGAGGGAGCGTCCCGAAGCTCCTACGAGCAGTACTTC.

The chain is built from TRBV24-1 and TRBJ2-3; TRBD2 might be the D (6 bases). Germline V gives CDR1 KGHDR, CDR2 SFDVKD. CDR3 size: 16 residues. The germline V and J ends were trimmed by 3 bases and 6 bases, with 18 bases remaining between them. CDR3 nucleotides: TGTGCCACCAGTGATAGACCGGGTTCCCGGGAGGATACGCAGTATTTT. Translation: CATSDRPGSREDTQYF.

The rearrangement joins TRBV7-7 to TRBJ1-6; D remains unclear. The CDR3 has 16 amino acids. Germline V gene data show CDR1 as SSHAT and CDR2 as FNYEAQ (reference sequence). Between the trimmed V and J ends, which lost 6 bases and 0 bases, there was a span of 12 bases. The CDR3 sequence is CASRSNNRSYNSPLHF. Here the CDR3 DNA reads TGTGCCAGCAGATCAAACAATCGCTCCTATAATTCACCCCTCCACTTT.

The chain joins TRBV6-1 to TRBJ1-1; D not resolved. This CDR3 has 16 amino acids. The V and J ends lost 3 bases and 1 base respectively, with 15 bases between them. Germline lookup yields CDR1 MNHNS and CDR2 SASEGT. The DNA for the CDR3 is TGTGCCAGCAGTGACGGGTACACGGCCCGGAACACTGAAGCTTTCTTT. It is translated as CASSDGYTARNTEAFF.

This clone was recorded once. The chain couples TRBV4-2 to TRBJ2-1, with TRBD2 matching 7 bases. The junction had 17 bases not matched to a gene; V was cut back by 0 bases and J by 9 bases. In germline, CDR1 is LGHNA, CDR2 YNFKEQ. The CDR3 is 18 residues long. The CDR3 reads CASSQDWLDRGSKGEQFF. The DNA for the CDR3 is TGTGCCAGCAGCCAAGATTGGTTGGATCGCGGGAGTAAGGGTGAGCAGTTCTTC.

V usage is TRBV10-1 and J usage is TRBJ2-1; D is possibly TRBD1 (6 bases). Germline-derived CDR1 and CDR2 are WNHNN and SYGVQD (reference sequence). Trimming took off 6 bases at V and 9 bases at J, with 12 bases between the two ends. The CDR3 is 12 residues long. The CDR3 loop is CASRDRWGEQFF. DNA of the CDR3: TGCGCCAGCAGGGACAGATGGGGTGAGCAGTTCTTC.

The chain combines TRBV5-1 with TRBJ2-5, with 7 bases aligning to TRBD1. Germline V gives CDR1 SGHRS, CDR2 YFSETQ. The CDR3 runs 14 residues. Trimming took 3 bases from V and 2 from J; bases not matched to a gene: 4. The CDR3 region is CASSSGQLQETQYF. CDR3 nucleotides: TGCGCCAGCAGCTCGGGACAGCTACAAGAGACCCAGTACTTC.

As DNA, the CDR3 is TGTGCCAGCAGCCCCGCGGGGAGAGGTAATGAGCAGTTCTTC. Translated: CASSPAGRGNEQFF. This chain links TRBV4-2 with TRBJ2-1, with D possibly being TRBD2 (6 bases). Germline CDR1 LGHNA, CDR2 YNFKEQ. V dropped 4 bases and J dropped 7 bases, with 14 bases sitting between them. This CDR3 contains 14 residues.

The chain couples TRBV3-1 (or the pseudogene TRBV3-2) to TRBJ2-2, with TRBD2 matching over 8 bases. CDR1 LGHDT and CDR2 YNNKEL come from the germline V gene (reference sequence). The CDR3 is 16 residues long. V trimming: 0 bases; J trimming: 5 bases; junction bases outside the gene matches: 5. CDR3 DNA: TGTGCCAGCAGCCAAGACTTGGGACTAGAGACCGGGGAGCTGTTTTTT. Its translation is CASSQDLGLETGELFF.

The rearrangement uses TRBV5-1 and TRBJ2-5; D is ambiguous. The V gene lost 0 bases and the J gene lost 2 bases, with 8 bases spanning the gap. Per germline, CDR1 SGHRS and CDR2 YFSETQ. The CDR3 extends over 14 amino acids. The CDR3 sequence: CASSLESPQETQYF. CDR3 bases: TGCGCCAGCAGCTTGGAAAGCCCTCAAGAGACCCAGTACTTC.

The sample holds a few counts of this clone. The rearrangement links TRBV6-5 to TRBJ1-3; no clear D gene. The germline V gene has CDR1 MNHEY and CDR2 SVGAGI. The CDR3 spans 14 residues. V was pared by 3 bases and J by 1 base, with 7 bases between. The CDR3 spells CASSYLASGNTIYF. The CDR3 DNA reads as TGTGCCAGCAGTTATCTAGCTTCTGGAAACACCATATATTTT.

The chain couples TRBV11-3 to TRBJ2-1; TRBD1 agrees at 8 bases. Germline CDR1 SGHNT, CDR2 YENEEA. CDR3 size: 15 residues. Trimming cost V 4 bases and J 5 bases; bases outside gene matches: 7. The CDR3 coding sequence is TGTGCCAGCAGCTCACGGACAGGGAAGGACAATGAGCAGTTCTTC. This codes for CASSSRTGKDNEQFF.

In DNA, the CDR3 is TGTGCCAGTAGCGAAAGCGCAACTAGCTCTGGCGATACGCAGTATTTT. Translation: CASSESATSSGDTQYF. The chain links TRBV19 to TRBJ2-3; weak D call: TRBD2 (6 bases). CDR1 LNHDA and CDR2 SQIVND come from the germline V gene (reference sequence). V lost 6 bases and J lost 6, with 22 bases in between. The CDR3 totals 16 residues.

The V call is TRBV5-1, the J call TRBJ2-7; a weak D match, TRBD1 (6 bases). This CDR3 spans 13 amino acids. V was trimmed by 4 bases and J by 1 base, leaving 9 bases between them. Germline V CDR1 and CDR2: SGHRS, YFSETQ. CDR3 sequence (DNA): TGCGCCAGCAGCCCTGACAGGTCCTACGAGCAGTACTTC. It is translated as CASSPDRSYEQYF. Full variable domain (remainder filled in from reference TRBV5-1 and TRBJ2-7): KAGVTQTPRYLIKTRGQQVTLSCSPISGHRSVSWYQQTPGQGLQFLFEYFSETQRNKGNFPGRFSGRQFSNSRSEMNVSTLELGDSALYLCASSPDRSYEQYFGPGTRLTVT.

This chain connects TRBV30 to TRBJ2-1, with 7 bases fitting TRBD2. The V gene end was trimmed by 6 bases and the J gene end by 6 bases; junction bases not matched to a gene: 5. The CDR3 runs to 12 residues. Germline CDR1 GTSNPN, CDR2 SVGIG (reference sequence). The CDR3 is CACAGALNEQFF. The CDR3 bases are TGTGCCTGCGCGGGAGCGCTCAATGAGCAGTTCTTC.

This chain joins TRBV30 and TRBJ1-1; D gene uncertain. CDR3 length: 12 residues. Trimming shortened V by 3 bases and J by 1 base, and 6 bases separated the two germline ends. The germline CDR1 and CDR2 sequences are GTSNPN and SVGIG (reference sequence). The DNA of the CDR3 is TGTGCCTGGAGACACAAGAACACTGAAGCTTTCTTT. This encodes CAWRHKNTEAFF.

J is TRBJ2-1 and V is TRBV9; TRBD2 aligns across 14 bases. Germline CDR1 reads SGDLS; CDR2 reads YYNGEE. The CDR3 spans 15 residues. V shed 2 bases and J 9 bases; nucleotides not matched to a gene: 4. The CDR3 spells CASSVGTSGRTEQFF. The CDR3 DNA follows: TGTGCCAGCAGCGTGGGGACTAGCGGGAGAACTGAGCAGTTCTTC.

The chain uses TRBV3-1 (or the pseudogene TRBV3-2) and TRBJ2-5, with D possibly being TRBD1 (6 bases). CDR3 length: 12 amino acids. The V end was cut by 7 bases, the J end by 4 bases, with 10 bases between. Germline V CDR1 and CDR2: LGHDT, YNNKEL (reference sequence). The CDR3 coding sequence is TGTGCCAGCATGGGGGCGTCAGAGACCCAGTACTTC. Its translation: CASMGASETQYF.

The chain has TRBV6-6 and TRBJ2-7; no clear D. Deletions cut 2 bases from V and 5 bases from J, with 4 bases between. The CDR3 contains 11 residues. The germline CDR1 and CDR2 sequences are MNHNY and SVGAGI (reference sequence). CDR3 DNA sequence: TGTGCCAGCAGTTACATAGACGAGCAGTACTTC. Its protein product is CASSYIDEQYF.

The J gene is TRBJ2-2, the V gene TRBV5-1; TRBD1 might be the D (6 bases). The V end lost 0 bases, the J end lost 2 bases, and 8 bases lay between the germline ends. There are 15 residues in the CDR3. Per the germline V gene, CDR1 is SGHRS and CDR2 is YFSETQ. DNA for the CDR3: TGCGCCAGCAGCTTGGGGGGGCTTAACACCGGGGAGCTGTTTTTT. Protein: CASSLGGLNTGELFF.

The chain joins TRBV27 to TRBJ2-7; D might be TRBD2 (5 bases). There are 14 residues in the CDR3. The germline V and J ends were trimmed by 4 bases and 0 bases, with 10 bases remaining between them. From germline, CDR1 is MNHEY and CDR2 SMNVEV (reference sequence). The CDR3 DNA reads as TGTGCCAGCAGTTCCCCGGGGAACTCCTACGAGCAGTACTTC. Its protein is CASSSPGNSYEQYF.

This clone was found once. The chain combines TRBV28 with TRBJ1-2; perhaps TRBD1 as D (5 bases). Trimming took 4 bases from V and 9 from J, leaving 18 bases between them. The CDR3 runs to 14 residues. The germline V gene has CDR1 MDHEN and CDR2 SYDVKM. CDR3 DNA sequence: TGTGCCAGCAGTTCCCCGACAGCAAAAGTTAGCTACACCTTC. Its translation is CASSSPTAKVSYTF.

The V call is TRBV7-2, the J call TRBJ2-7; perhaps TRBD1 as D (6 bases). V dropped 2 bases and J dropped 6 bases, with 11 bases sitting between them. Germline lookup yields CDR1 SGHTA and CDR2 FQGNSA. This CDR3 is 13 amino acids long. CDR3 amino acids: CASSLNRVSEQYF. The CDR3 bases are TGTGCCAGCAGCTTAAACAGGGTCAGCGAGCAGTACTTC.